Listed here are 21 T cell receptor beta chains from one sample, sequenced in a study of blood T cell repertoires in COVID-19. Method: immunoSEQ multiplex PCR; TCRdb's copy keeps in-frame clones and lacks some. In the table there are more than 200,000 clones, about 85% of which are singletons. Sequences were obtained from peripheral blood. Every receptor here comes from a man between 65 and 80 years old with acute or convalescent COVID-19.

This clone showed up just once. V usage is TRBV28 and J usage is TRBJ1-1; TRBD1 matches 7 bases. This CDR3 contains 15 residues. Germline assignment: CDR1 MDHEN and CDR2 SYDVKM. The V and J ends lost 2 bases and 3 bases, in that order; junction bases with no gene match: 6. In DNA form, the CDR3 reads TGTGCCAGCAGTTTACCTACAGGGGAGGACACTGAAGCTTTCTTT. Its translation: CASSLPTGEDTEAFF.

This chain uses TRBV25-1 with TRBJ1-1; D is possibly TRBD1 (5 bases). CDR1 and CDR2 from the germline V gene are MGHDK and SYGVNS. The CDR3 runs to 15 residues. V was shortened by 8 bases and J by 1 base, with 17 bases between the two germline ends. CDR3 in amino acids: CASSETSGGNTEAFF. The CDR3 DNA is TGTGCCAGCTCCGAAACATCCGGGGGGAACACTGAAGCTTTCTTT. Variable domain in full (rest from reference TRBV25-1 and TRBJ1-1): EADIYQTPRYLVIGTGKKITLECSQTMGHDKMYWYQQDPGMELHLIHYSYGVNSTEKGDLSSESTVSRIRTEHFPLTLESARPSHTSQYLCASSETSGGNTEAFFGQGTRLTVV.

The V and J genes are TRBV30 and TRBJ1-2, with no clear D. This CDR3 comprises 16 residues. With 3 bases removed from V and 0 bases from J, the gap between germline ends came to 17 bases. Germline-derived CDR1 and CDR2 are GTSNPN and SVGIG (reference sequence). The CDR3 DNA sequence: TGTGCCTGGAGCCCTCCGGGTAGTGCAGCTAACTATGGCTACACCTTC. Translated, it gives CAWSPPGSAANYGYTF.

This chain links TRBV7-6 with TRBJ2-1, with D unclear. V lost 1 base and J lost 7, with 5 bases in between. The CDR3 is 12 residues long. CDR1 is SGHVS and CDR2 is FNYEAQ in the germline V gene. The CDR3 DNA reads TGTGCCAGCAGCTTAGTTAGTAATGAGCAGTTCTTC. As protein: CASSLVSNEQFF. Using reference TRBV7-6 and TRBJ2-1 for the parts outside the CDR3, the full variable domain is GAGVSQSPRYKVTKRGQDVALRCDPISGHVSLYWYRQALGQGPEFLTYFNYEAQQDKSGLPNDRFSAERPEGSISTLTIQRTEQRDSAMYRCASSLVSNEQFFGPGTRLTVL.

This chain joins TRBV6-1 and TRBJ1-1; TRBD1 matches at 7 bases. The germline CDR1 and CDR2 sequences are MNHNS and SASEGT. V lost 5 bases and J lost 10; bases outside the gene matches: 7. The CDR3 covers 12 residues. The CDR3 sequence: CASSSGQGVAFF. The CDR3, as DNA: TGTGCCAGCAGTTCGGGGCAGGGGGTAGCTTTCTTT.

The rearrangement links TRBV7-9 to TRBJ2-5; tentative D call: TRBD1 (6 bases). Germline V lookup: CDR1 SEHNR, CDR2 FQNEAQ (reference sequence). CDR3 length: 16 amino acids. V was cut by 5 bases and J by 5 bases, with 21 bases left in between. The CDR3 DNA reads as TGTGCCAGCAGCCCTTTACAGGGCCCCCCGGAGGAGACCCAGTACTTC. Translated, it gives CASSPLQGPPEETQYF.

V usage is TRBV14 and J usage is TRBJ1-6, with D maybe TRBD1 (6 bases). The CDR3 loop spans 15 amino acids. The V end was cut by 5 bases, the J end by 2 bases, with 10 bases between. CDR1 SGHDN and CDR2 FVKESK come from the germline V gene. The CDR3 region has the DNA TGTGCCAGCAGCTCCCGACAGGCCTATAATTCACCCCTCCACTTT. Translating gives CASSSRQAYNSPLHF.

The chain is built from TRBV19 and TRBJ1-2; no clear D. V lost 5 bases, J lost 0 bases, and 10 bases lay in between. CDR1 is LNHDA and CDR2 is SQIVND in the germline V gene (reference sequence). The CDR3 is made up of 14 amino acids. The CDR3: CASSPGGTNYGYTF. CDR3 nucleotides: TGTGCCAGTAGTCCTGGCGGAACTAACTATGGCTACACCTTC. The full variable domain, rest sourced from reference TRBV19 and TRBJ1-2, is DGGITQSPKYLFRKEGQNVTLSCEQNLNHDAMYWYRQDPGQGLRLIYYSQIVNDFQKGDIAEGYSVSREKKESFPLTVTSAQKNPTAFYLCASSPGGTNYGYTFGSGTRLTVV.

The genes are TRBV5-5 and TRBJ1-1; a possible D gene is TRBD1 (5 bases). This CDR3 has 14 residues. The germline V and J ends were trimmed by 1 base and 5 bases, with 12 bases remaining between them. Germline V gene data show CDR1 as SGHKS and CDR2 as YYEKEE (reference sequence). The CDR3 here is CASSLQGQRTEAFF. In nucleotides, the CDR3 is TGTGCCAGCAGCTTGCAGGGCCAGAGGACTGAAGCTTTCTTT.

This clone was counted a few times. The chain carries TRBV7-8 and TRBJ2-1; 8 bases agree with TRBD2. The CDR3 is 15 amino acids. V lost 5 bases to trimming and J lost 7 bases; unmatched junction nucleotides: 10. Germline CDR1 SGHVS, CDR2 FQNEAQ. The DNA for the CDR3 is TGTGCCAGCAGCCCCAAGCGGGAGCCGATGAATGAGCAGTTCTTC. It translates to CASSPKREPMNEQFF.

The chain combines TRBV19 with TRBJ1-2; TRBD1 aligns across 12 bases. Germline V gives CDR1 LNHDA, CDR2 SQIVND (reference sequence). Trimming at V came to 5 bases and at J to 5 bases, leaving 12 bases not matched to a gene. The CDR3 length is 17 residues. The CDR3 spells CASSEAGTGGIRYGYTF. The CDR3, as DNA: TGTGCCAGTAGTGAAGCCGGGACAGGGGGCATTCGTTATGGCTACACCTTC.

The CDR3 nucleotides read TGTGCCAGCAGCCGAGATCAGGCCGGGGAGCTGTTTTTT. Amino acids: CASSRDQAGELFF. The J gene is TRBJ2-2, the V gene TRBV11-3; D gene unclear. Trimming left V 5 bases short and J 6 bases short, with 10 bases between. Per the germline V gene, CDR1 is SGHNT and CDR2 is YENEEA. This CDR3 region has 13 residues. Full variable domain (missing parts from reference TRBV11-3 and TRBJ2-2): EAGVVQSPRYKIIEKKQPVAFWCNPISGHNTLYWYLQNLGQGPELLIRYENEEAVDDSQLPKDRFSAERLKGVDSTLKIQPAELGDSAVYLCASSRDQAGELFFGEGSRLTVL.

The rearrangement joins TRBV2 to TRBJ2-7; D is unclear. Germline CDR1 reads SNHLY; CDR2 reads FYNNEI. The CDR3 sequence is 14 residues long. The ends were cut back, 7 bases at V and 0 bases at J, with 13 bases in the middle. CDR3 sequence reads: CASIRGGSSYEQYF. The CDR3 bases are TGTGCCAGCATTCGCGGCGGCAGCTCCTACGAGCAGTACTTC.

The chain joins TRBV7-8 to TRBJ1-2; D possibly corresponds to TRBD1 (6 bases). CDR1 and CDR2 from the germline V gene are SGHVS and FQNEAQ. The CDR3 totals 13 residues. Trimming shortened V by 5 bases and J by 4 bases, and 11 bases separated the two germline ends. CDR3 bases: TGTGCCAGCAGCCCCGACAGGCCCTATGGCTACACCTTC. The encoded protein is CASSPDRPYGYTF.

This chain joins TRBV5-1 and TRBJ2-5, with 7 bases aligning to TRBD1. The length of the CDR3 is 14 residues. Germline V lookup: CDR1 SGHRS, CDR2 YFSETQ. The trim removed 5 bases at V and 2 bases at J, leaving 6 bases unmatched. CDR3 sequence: CASRPGQSQETQYF. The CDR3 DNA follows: TGCGCCAGCAGACCGGGACAGTCTCAAGAGACCCAGTACTTC. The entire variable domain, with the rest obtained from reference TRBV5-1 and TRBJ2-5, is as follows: KAGVTQTPRYLIKTRGQQVTLSCSPISGHRSVSWYQQTPGQGLQFLFEYFSETQRNKGNFPGRFSGRQFSNSRSEMNVSTLELGDSALYLCASRPGQSQETQYFGPGTRLLVL.

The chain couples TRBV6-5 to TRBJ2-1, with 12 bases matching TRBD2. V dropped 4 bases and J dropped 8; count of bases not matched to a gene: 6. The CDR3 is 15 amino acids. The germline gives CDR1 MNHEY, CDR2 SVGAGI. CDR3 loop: CASSSLAGGLYEQFF. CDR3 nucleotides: TGTGCCAGCAGTTCGCTAGCGGGAGGGCTCTATGAGCAGTTCTTC.

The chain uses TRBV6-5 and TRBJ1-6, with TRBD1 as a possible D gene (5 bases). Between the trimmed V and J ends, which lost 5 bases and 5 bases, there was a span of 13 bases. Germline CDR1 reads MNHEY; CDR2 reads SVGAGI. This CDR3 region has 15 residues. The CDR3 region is CASSRGEANNSPLHF. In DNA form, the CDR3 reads TGTGCCAGCAGTAGGGGTGAAGCCAATAATTCACCCCTCCACTTT.

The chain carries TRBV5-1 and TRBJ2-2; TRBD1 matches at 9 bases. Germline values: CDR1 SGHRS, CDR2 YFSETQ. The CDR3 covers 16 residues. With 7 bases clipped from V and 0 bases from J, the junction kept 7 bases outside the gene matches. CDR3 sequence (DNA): TGCGCCAGCGACACAGGGGGCTTCTCGAACACCGGGGAGCTGTTTTTT. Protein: CASDTGGFSNTGELFF.

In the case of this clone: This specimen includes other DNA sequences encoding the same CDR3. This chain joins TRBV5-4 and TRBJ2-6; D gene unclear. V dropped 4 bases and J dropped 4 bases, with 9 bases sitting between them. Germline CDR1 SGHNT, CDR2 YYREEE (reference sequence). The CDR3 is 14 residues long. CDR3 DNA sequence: TGTGCCAGCAGCCTATACTCAGGGGCCAACGTCCTGACTTTC. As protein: CASSLYSGANVLTF.

The CDR3 reads CASSLRGFNTEAFF. The CDR3 region has the DNA TGTGCCAGCAGCTTGAGGGGGTTTAACACTGAAGCTTTCTTT. The chain combines TRBV5-4 with TRBJ1-1, with D tentatively TRBD1 (6 bases). Per germline, CDR1 SGHNT and CDR2 YYREEE (reference sequence). This CDR3 spans 14 amino acids. The V end was cut by 1 base, the J end by 2 bases, with 9 bases between.

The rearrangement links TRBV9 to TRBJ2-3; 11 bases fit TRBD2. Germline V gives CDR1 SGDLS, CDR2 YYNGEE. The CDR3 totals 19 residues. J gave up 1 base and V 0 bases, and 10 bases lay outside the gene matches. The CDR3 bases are TGTGCCAGCAGCGTAGGACTAGCGGGAAAGAGGGCGGGCACAGATACGCAGTATTTT. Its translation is CASSVGLAGKRAGTDTQYF.